Below are 18 T cell receptor beta chains sequenced from a single sample in a study of T cell changes during pregnancy in multiple sclerosis. Assay: immunoSEQ multiplex PCR; the TCRdb copy retains only in-frame clones and omits some. This table has tens of thousands of clones, 80% to 95% appearing once. Specimen: peripheral blood, collected in the third trimester of pregnancy. These receptors were obtained from a female donor in good health, enrolled as a control in a pregnancy study.

The J gene is TRBJ2-1, the V gene TRBV9; 7 bases are shared with TRBD2. Trimming cost V 0 bases and J 4 bases; bases outside gene matches: 7. From germline, CDR1 is SGDLS and CDR2 YYNGEE. CDR3 length: 16 residues. CDR3 sequence (DNA): TGTGCCAGCAGCGTAGATCTGCGGGGGAGGTACAATGAGCAGTTCTTC. Protein: CASSVDLRGRYNEQFF.

V gene TRBV27 combines with J gene TRBJ1-3, with TRBD1 matching 8 bases. The V segment lost 4 bases and the J segment 2 bases; nucleotides outside the gene matches: 4. CDR3 length: 15 amino acids. The V gene's germline CDR1 is MNHEY and CDR2 SMNVEV (reference sequence). In DNA form, the CDR3 reads TGTGCCAGCAGTTCCCAGGGGGCCACTGGAAACACCATATATTTT. Protein sequence: CASSSQGATGNTIYF.

The gene calls are TRBV6-5 and TRBJ2-7; D not certain. The CDR3 contains 13 residues. The germline gives CDR1 MNHEY, CDR2 SVGAGI. V lost 6 bases, J lost 3 bases, and 12 bases lay in between. DNA of the CDR3: TGTGCCAGCAGCGCCACCCTAGGCTACGAGCAGTACTTC. Translation: CASSATLGYEQYF.

The genes are TRBV7-9 and TRBJ1-2; the match to TRBD1 covers 11 bases. J lost 3 bases, V lost 2 bases, and 5 bases had no gene match. Germline CDR1 and CDR2: SEHNR and FQNEAQ (reference sequence). This CDR3 spans 16 amino acids. The CDR3 reads CASSLRDRGADYGYTF. The DNA for the CDR3 is TGTGCCAGCAGCTTAAGGGACAGGGGGGCCGACTATGGCTACACCTTC.

The chain has TRBV4-1 and TRBJ2-1; 8 bases match TRBD1. The CDR3 is 17 residues long. The germline V gene encodes CDR1 MGHRA and CDR2 YSYEKL. J gave up 0 bases and V 2 bases, and 6 bases lay outside the gene matches. CDR3 DNA: TGCGCCAGCAGCCAACCCGCGGACAGGGTCTCCTACAATGAGCAGTTCTTC. It translates to CASSQPADRVSYNEQFF.

V usage is TRBV28 and J usage is TRBJ1-2; D is unclear. The CDR3 length is 15 residues. The V gene lost 4 bases and the J gene lost 9 bases, with 21 bases spanning the gap. The V gene's germline CDR1 is MDHEN and CDR2 SYDVKM. The CDR3: CASSSPGSQDYRYTF. The CDR3 DNA sequence: TGTGCCAGCAGTTCCCCTGGGAGCCAGGATTATCGCTACACCTTC.

The gene calls are TRBV29-1 and TRBJ1-2; D perhaps matches TRBD1 (6 bases). The germline V gene has CDR1 SQVTM and CDR2 ANQGSEA. This CDR3 spans 14 amino acids. Trimming left V 7 bases short and J 3 bases short, with 18 bases between. In nucleotides, the CDR3 is TGCAGCGCAATAATCCAGGACAGAGACTATGGCTACACCTTC. Its translation: CSAIIQDRDYGYTF.

V gene TRBV6-1 combines with J gene TRBJ2-1, with TRBD2 as a possible D gene (6 bases). CDR1 and CDR2 (germline): MNHNS, SASEGT. V was clipped by 1 base and J by 8 bases, with 9 bases between them. The CDR3 covers 13 residues. The CDR3 spells CASSEGGVYEQFF. The CDR3 DNA sequence: TGTGCCAGCAGTGAAGGGGGGGTATATGAGCAGTTCTTC.

V is TRBV7-2 and J is TRBJ2-1, with unresolved D. CDR3 length equals 15 residues. Trimming stripped 1 base from V and 5 bases from J, with 12 bases between. Germline V gene sequence: CDR1 SGHTA, CDR2 FQGNSA. As DNA, the CDR3 is TGTGCCAGCAGCTTAGAAATTTGGAGTAACAATGAGCAGTTCTTC. The encoded protein is CASSLEIWSNNEQFF.

The chain uses TRBV5-1 and TRBJ2-5, with TRBD1 matching over 8 bases. The J call may not be correct, given that the DNA end is closer to TRBJ2-7. The germline CDR1 and CDR2 sequences are SGHRS and YFSETQ. This CDR3 has 15 residues. Here the CDR3 reads CASSSGVGTGYEQYF. Here the CDR3 DNA reads TGCGCCAGCAGCTCCGGGGTTGGGACAGGCTACGAGCAGTACTTC.

The genes are TRBV5-1 and TRBJ2-3, with a tentative D call TRBD1 (5 bases). This CDR3 has 15 residues. The germline V and J ends were trimmed by 0 bases and 2 bases, with 10 bases remaining between them. Germline V CDR1 and CDR2: SGHRS, YFSETQ. The CDR3 nucleotides are TGCGCCAGCAGCTTGGCCTCAGGGCTCACAGATACGCAGTATTTT. This gives the protein CASSLASGLTDTQYF.

This clone was detected ten times or more. The genes are TRBV15 and TRBJ2-3, with 9 nucleotides matching TRBD1. The CDR3 loop spans 16 amino acids. V was clipped by 3 bases and J by 6 bases; unmatched bases: 10. Germline CDR1 LNHNV, CDR2 YYDKDF (reference sequence). The CDR3, as DNA: TGTGCCACCAGCAGCAGACCGGGACAGGGACCCGATACGCAGTATTTT. Protein sequence: CATSSRPGQGPDTQYF. The full variable domain, rest sourced from reference TRBV15 and TRBJ2-3, is DAMVIQNPRYQVTQFGKPVTLSCSQTLNHNVMYWYQQKSSQAPKLLFHYYDKDFNNEADTPDNFQSRRPNTSFCFLDIRSPGLGDTAMYLCATSSRPGQGPDTQYFGPGTRLTVL.

This clone has only one observation. The chain has TRBV6-1 and TRBJ2-1, with D tentatively TRBD1 (6 bases). CDR1 is MNHNS and CDR2 is SASEGT in the germline V gene. Trimming removed 6 bases from V and 8 bases from J, with 14 bases in between. There are 13 residues in the CDR3. As DNA, the CDR3 is TGTGCCAGCAGGCGTCAGGGGTCGGATGAGCAGTTCTTC. Translated, it gives CASRRQGSDEQFF.

This chain links TRBV29-1 with TRBJ1-3; TRBD1 matches at 10 bases. V lost 6 bases, J lost 0 bases, and 5 bases stayed unmatched. This CDR3 region has 15 residues. Per the germline V gene, CDR1 is SQVTM and CDR2 is ANQGSEA. This CDR3 is CSVATGGVSGNTIYF. The CDR3 DNA is TGCAGCGTGGCGACAGGGGGCGTCTCTGGAAACACCATATATTTT.

This chain links TRBV28 with TRBJ2-7, with D possibly being TRBD1 (6 bases). This CDR3 has 14 amino acids. Germline-derived CDR1 and CDR2 are MDHEN and SYDVKM. The V gene lost 7 bases and the J gene lost 0 bases, with 13 bases spanning the gap. The CDR3 sequence: CASTHRVFSYEQYF. The CDR3 nucleotides read TGTGCCAGCACCCACAGGGTCTTCTCCTACGAGCAGTACTTC. Full variable domain (remainder filled in from reference TRBV28 and TRBJ2-7): DVKVTQSSRYLVKRTGEKVFLECVQDMDHENMFWYRQDPGLGLRLIYFSYDVKMKEKGDIPEGYSVSREKKERFSLILESASTNQTSMYLCASTHRVFSYEQYFGPGTRLTVT.

This chain uses TRBV4-3 with TRBJ2-1, with D possibly TRBD2 on 6 matching bases. The CDR3 totals 15 residues. CDR1 and CDR2 (germline): LGHNA, YSLEER. V was clipped by 1 base and J by 10 bases, with 17 bases between them. CDR3 coding DNA: TGCGCCAGCAGCCAAGCGACTGCCGCGGGGTCAGAGCAGTTCTTC. Translating it yields CASSQATAAGSEQFF.

The V and J genes are TRBV20-1 and TRBJ2-7; a possible D gene is TRBD2 (5 bases). This CDR3 is 11 amino acids long. The V gene lost 2 bases and the J gene lost 7 bases, with 9 bases spanning the gap. CDR1 DFQATT and CDR2 SNEGSKA come from the germline V gene (reference sequence). CDR3 sequence (DNA): TGCAGTGCTAGAACCCCGGGAGAGCAGTACTTC. Translating gives CSARTPGEQYF.

This clone has only one observation. CDR3 sequence reads: CASSLDYTDTQYF. CDR3 coding DNA: TGTGCCAGCAGCTTAGACTACACAGATACGCAGTATTTT. The chain links TRBV7-3 to TRBJ2-3; possibly TRBD2 for D (5 bases). Trimming cost V 2 bases and J 2 bases, with 5 bases left between them. This CDR3 comprises 13 residues. Germline V gene data show CDR1 as SGHTA and CDR2 as FQGTGA.